This TCR beta chain came from a study of molecular identifiers for immune sequencing clone quantification. Findings and caveats of the study: It was shown that clones above 20 RNA copies held over 99% of effector molecules, but under 1% in naive cells.

TCRdb analysed the PCR reads with MiXCR anew, one entry per CDR3 protein. Of tens of thousands of distinct CDR3 sequences listed, about 20% are singletons. Concerning this clonotype itself: Its antigen is still unknown.

Sequenced material: naive CD8+ T cells from blood, with Jurkat cell RNA spiked in. Sample subset: FACS-sorted CD8+CD4-CCR7+CD45RA+ naive T cells. This clonotype originated in a human donor in good health. Some libraries in this study had Jurkat cell RNA spiked in.

CDR3 sequence reads: CASTRDNSPLHF. CDR3 nucleotides: TGTGCCAGCACGAGGGACAATTCACCCCTCCACTTT. The chain combines TRBV5-5 with TRBJ1-6; a weak D match, TRBD1 (5 bases). Trimming took off 6 bases at V and 7 bases at J, with 8 bases between the two ends. The CDR3 consists of 12 residues. The germline CDR1 and CDR2 sequences are SGHKS and YYEKEE (reference sequence).